This T cell receptor beta chain was identified during a study of blood T cell repertoires in COVID-19. Here immunoSEQ multiplex PCR was the method, and the copy in TCRdb shows in-frame clones only, minus some. There are 250,000 to 350,000 clones in the sample; about 80% occur only once, and 15% to 19% lies in the top ten. The CDR3 runs to 14 residues. Germline CDR1 MNHNS, CDR2 SASEGT. V was shortened by 1 base and J by 4 bases, with 10 bases between the two germline ends. J is TRBJ1-1 and V is TRBV6-1; unclear D gene. The origin of this receptor is a person aged 70 to 85 with COVID-19, enrolled during active disease. The sample taken for sequencing was peripheral blood. This CDR3 is CASSEGRVSTEAFF. CDR3 coding DNA: TGTGCCAGCAGTGAAGGGAGGGTAAGCACTGAAGCTTTCTTT.